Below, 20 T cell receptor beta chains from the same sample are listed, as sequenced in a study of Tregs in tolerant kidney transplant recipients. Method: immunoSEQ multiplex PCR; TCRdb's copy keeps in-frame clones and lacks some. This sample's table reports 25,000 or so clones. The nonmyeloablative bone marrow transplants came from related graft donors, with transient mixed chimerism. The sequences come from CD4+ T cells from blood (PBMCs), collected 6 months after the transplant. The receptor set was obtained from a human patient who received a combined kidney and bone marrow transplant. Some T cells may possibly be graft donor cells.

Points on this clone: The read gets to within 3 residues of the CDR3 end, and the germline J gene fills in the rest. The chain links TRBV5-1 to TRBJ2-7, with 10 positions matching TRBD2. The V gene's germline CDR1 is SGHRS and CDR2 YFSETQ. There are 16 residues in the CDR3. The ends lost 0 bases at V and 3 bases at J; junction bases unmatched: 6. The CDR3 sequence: CASSLGDSGGVYEQYF. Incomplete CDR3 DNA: TGCGCCAGCAGCTTGGGGGACAGCGGGGGGGTCTACGAG.

CDR3 bases read: TGCAGTGCTAGAGACGACAGAGGCAATCAGCCC. This encodes CSARDDRGNQP. The CDR3 reads in full as CSARDDRGNQPQHF. This chain uses TRBV20-1 with TRBJ1-5, with D possibly matching TRBD1 (5 bases). The sequenced fragment ends 3 residues before the CDR3 boundary, so the rest is inferred from the germline J gene. CDR3 length: 14 residues. Germline V gives CDR1 DFQATT, CDR2 SNEGSKA (reference sequence). V lost 0 bases and J 2 bases, leaving 8 bases between the germline ends.

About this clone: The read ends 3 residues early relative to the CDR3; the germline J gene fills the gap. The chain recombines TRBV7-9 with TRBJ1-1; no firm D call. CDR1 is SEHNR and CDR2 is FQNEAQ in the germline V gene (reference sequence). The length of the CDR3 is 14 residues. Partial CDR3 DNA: TGTGCCAGCAGCAAATTCACAGCCACAGATACG. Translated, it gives CASSKFTATDT. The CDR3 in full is CASSKFTATDTAFF.

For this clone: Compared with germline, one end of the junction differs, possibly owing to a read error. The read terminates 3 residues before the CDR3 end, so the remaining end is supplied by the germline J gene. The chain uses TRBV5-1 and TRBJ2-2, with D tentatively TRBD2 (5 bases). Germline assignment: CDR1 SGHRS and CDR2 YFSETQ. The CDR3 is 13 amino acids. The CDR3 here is CASRLDFTGELFF. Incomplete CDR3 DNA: TGCGCCAGCAGATTGGACTTCACCGGGGAG.

The CDR3 sequence is CASSEGTRDEQFF. CDR3 DNA (partial): TGTGCCAGCAGCGAAGGGACACGGGATGAG. V usage is TRBV7-7 and J usage is TRBJ2-1; weak D call: TRBD1 (6 bases). The read finishes 3 residues shy of the CDR3 end, and the germline J gene is used to complete it. The CDR3 consists of 13 residues. Germline V gene lookup returns CDR1 SSHAT and CDR2 FNYEAQ (reference sequence). The V gene lost 5 bases and the J gene lost 8 bases, with 13 bases spanning the gap.

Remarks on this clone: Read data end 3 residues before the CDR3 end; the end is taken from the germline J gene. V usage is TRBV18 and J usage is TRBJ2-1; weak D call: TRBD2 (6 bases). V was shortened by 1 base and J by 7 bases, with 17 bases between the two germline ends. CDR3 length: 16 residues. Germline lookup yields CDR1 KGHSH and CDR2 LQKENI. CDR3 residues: CASSPQALAAANEQFF. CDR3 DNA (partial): TGTGCCAGCTCACCACAGGCTTTAGCGGCTGCGAATGAG.

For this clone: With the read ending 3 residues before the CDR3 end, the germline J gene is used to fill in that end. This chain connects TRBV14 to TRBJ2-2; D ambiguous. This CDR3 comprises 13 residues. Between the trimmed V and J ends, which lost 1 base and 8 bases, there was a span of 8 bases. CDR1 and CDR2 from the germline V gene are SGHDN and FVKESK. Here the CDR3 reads CASSQALLGELFF. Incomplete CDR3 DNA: TGTGCCAGCAGCCAAGCCCTACTGGGGGAG.

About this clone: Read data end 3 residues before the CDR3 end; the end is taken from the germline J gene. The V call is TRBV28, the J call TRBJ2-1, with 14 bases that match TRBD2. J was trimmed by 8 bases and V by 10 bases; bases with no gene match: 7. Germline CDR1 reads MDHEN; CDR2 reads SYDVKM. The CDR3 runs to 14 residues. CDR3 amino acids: CATVRLAGGDEQFF. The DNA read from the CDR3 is TGTGCCACAGTACGACTAGCGGGAGGGGATGAG.

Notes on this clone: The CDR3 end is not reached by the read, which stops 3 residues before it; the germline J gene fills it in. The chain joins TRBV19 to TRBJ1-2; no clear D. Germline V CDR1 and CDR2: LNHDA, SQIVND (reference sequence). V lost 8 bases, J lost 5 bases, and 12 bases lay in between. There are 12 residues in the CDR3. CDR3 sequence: CASQVHPYGYTF. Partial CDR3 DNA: TGTGCCAGTCAGGTCCACCCTTATGGC.

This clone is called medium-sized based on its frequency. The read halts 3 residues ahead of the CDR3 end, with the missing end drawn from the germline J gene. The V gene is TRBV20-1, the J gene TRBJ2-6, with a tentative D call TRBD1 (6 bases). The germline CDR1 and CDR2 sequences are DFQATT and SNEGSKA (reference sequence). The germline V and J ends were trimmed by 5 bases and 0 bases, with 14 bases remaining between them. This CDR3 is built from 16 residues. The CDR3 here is CSAPPGQYSGANVLTF. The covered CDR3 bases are TGCAGTGCTCCGCCGGGACAATACTCTGGGGCCAACGTC.

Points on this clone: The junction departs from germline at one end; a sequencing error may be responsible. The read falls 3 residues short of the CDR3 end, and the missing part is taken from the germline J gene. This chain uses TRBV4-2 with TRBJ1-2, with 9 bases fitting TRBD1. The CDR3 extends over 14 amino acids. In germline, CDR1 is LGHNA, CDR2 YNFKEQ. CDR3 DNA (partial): TGCGCCAGCAGCCCGGGACAGGGACCCTATGGC. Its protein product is CASSPGQGPYG. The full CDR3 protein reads CASSPGQGPYGYTF.

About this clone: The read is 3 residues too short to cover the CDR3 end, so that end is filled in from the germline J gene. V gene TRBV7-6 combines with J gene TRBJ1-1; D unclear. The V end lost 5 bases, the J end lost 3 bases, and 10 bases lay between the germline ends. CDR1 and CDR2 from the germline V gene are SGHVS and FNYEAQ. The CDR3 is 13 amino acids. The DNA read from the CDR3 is TGTGCCAGCAGCCCGTACATGGACACTGAA. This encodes CASSPYMDTE. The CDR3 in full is CASSPYMDTEAFF.

The sequenced part of the CDR3 DNA is TGTGCCAGCAGCCGGACAGGGTGGGCCGGGGAG. Translating it yields CASSRTGWAGE. The full CDR3 protein is CASSRTGWAGELFF. The chain is built from TRBV5-5 and TRBJ2-2, with TRBD1 matching over 8 bases. The CDR3 is cut off 3 residues early in the read; its end comes from the germline J gene. CDR3 length: 14 residues. V lost 4 bases to trimming and J lost 6 bases; unmatched junction nucleotides: 5. Germline CDR1 reads SGHKS; CDR2 reads YYEKEE (reference sequence).

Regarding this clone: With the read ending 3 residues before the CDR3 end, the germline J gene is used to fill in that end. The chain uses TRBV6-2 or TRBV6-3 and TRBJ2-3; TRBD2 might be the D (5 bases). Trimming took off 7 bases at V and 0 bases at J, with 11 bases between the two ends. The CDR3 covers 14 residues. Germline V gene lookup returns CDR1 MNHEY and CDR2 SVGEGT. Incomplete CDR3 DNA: TGTGCCAGCATCCAAAGCGGAAGCACAGATACG. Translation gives CASIQSGSTDT. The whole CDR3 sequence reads CASIQSGSTDTQYF.

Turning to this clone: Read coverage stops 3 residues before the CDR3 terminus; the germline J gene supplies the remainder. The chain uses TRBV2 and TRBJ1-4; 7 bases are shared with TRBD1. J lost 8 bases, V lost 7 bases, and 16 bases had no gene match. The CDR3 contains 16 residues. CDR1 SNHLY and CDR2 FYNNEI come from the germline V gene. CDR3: CASTKDRPATGEKLFF. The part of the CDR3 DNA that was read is TGTGCCAGCACCAAGGACAGGCCCGCAACGGGGGAAAAA. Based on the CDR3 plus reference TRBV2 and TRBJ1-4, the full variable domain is EPEVTQTPSHQVTQMGQEVILRCVPISNHLYFYWYRQILGQKVEFLVSFYNNEISEKSEIFDDQFSVERPDGSNFTLKIRSTKLEDSAMYFCASTKDRPATGEKLFFGSGTQLSVL.

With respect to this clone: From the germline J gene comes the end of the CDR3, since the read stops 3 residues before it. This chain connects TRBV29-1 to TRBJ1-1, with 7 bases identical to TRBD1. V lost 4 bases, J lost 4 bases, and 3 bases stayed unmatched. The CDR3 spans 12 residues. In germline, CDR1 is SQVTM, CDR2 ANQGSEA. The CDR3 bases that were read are TGCAGCGTTGCTAGACAGGGCACTGAA. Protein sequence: CSVARQGTE. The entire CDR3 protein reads CSVARQGTEAFF.

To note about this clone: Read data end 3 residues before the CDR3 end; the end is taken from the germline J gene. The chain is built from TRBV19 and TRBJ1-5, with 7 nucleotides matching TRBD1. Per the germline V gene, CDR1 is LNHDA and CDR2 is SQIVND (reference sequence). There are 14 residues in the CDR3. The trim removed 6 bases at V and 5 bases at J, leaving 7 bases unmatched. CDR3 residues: CASSPGQVHQPQHF. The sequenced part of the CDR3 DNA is TGTGCCAGTAGCCCTGGACAGGTCCATCAGCCC.

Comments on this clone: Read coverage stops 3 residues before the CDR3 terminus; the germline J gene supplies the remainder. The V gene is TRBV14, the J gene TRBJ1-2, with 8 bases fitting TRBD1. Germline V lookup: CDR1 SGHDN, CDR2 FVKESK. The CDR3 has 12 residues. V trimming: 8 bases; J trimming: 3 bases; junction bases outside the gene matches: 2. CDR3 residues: CASSDRDYGYTF. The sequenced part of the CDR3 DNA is TGTGCCAGCTCGGACAGGGACTATGGC.

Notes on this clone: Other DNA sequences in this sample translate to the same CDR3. CDR3 in amino acids: CASAMRGVNTDTQYF. The CDR3 bases that were read are TGTGCCAGCGCGATGCGGGGGGTAAACACAGATACG. The chain is built from TRBV6-4 and TRBJ2-3; 8 nucleotides align to TRBD2. The CDR3 is cut off 3 residues early in the read; its end comes from the germline J gene. Trimming took 8 bases from V and 2 from J; bases not matched to a gene: 9. The CDR3 contains 15 residues. Per germline, CDR1 MRHNA and CDR2 SNTAGT.

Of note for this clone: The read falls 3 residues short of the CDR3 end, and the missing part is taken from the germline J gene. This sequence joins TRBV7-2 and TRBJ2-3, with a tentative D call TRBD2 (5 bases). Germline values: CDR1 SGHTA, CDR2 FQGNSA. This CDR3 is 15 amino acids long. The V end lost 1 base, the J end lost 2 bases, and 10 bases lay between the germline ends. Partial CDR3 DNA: TGTGCCAGCAGCTTAGGCGGGCCATCCACAGATACG. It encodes CASSLGGPSTDT. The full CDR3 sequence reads CASSLGGPSTDTQYF. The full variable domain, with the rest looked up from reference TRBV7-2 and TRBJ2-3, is GAGVSQSPSNKVTEKGKDVELRCDPISGHTALYWYRQSLGQGLEFLIYFQGNSAPDKSGLPSDRFSAERTGGSVSTLTIQRTQQEDSAVYLCASSLGGPSTDTQYFGPGTRLTVL.